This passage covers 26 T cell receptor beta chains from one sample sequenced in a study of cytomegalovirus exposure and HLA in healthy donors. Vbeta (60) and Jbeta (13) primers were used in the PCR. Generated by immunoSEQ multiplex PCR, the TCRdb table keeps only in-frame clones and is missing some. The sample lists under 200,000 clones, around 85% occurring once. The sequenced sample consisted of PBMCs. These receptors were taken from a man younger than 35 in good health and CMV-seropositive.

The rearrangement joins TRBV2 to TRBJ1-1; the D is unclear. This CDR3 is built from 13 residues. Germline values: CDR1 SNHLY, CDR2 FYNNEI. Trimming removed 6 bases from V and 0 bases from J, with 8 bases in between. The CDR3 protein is CASSPDLNTEAFF. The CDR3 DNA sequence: TGTGCCAGCAGCCCCGACTTGAACACTGAAGCTTTCTTT.

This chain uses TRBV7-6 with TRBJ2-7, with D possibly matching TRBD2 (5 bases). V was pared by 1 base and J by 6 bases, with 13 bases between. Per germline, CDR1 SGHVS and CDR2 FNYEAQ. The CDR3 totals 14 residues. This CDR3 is CASSLVGRGGEQYF. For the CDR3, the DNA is TGTGCCAGCAGCTTAGTAGGTCGGGGTGGCGAGCAGTACTTC. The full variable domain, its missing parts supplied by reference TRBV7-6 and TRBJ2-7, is GAGVSQSPRYKVTKRGQDVALRCDPISGHVSLYWYRQALGQGPEFLTYFNYEAQQDKSGLPNDRFSAERPEGSISTLTIQRTEQRDSAMYRCASSLVGRGGEQYFGPGTRLTVT.

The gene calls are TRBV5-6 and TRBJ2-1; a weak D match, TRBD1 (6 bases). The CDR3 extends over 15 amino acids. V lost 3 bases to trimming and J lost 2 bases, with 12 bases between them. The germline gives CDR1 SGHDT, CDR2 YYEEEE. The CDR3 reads CASSSVGGPYNEQFF. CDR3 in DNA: TGTGCCAGCAGCTCTGTAGGGGGTCCCTACAATGAGCAGTTCTTC.

Here the CDR3 DNA reads TGTGCCAGCAGCCAGGGACAGGGGTTACGGTTTCGGCCGGACACTGAAGCTTTCTTT. Translating gives CASSQGQGLRFRPDTEAFF. The J gene is TRBJ1-1, the V gene TRBV7-9; 10 bases are shared with TRBD1. J was trimmed by 3 bases and V by 5 bases; bases with no gene match: 18. Per the germline V gene, CDR1 is SEHNR and CDR2 is FQNEAQ (reference sequence). The CDR3 runs to 19 residues.

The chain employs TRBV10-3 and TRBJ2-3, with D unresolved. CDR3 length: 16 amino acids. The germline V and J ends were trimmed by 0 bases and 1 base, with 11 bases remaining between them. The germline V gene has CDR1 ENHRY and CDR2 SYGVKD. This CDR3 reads CAISESPFAGTDTQYF. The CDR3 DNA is TGTGCCATCAGTGAGTCGCCTTTCGCAGGCACAGATACGCAGTATTTT.

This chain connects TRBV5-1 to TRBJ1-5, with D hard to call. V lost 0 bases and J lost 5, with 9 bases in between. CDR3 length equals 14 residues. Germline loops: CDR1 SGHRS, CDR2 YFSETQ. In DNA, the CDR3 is TGCGCCAGCAGCTTGGAGACACCCGATCAGCCCCAGCATTTT. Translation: CASSLETPDQPQHF. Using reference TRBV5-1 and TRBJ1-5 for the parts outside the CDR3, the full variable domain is KAGVTQTPRYLIKTRGQQVTLSCSPISGHRSVSWYQQTPGQGLQFLFEYFSETQRNKGNFPGRFSGRQFSNSRSEMNVSTLELGDSALYLCASSLETPDQPQHFGDGTRLSIL.

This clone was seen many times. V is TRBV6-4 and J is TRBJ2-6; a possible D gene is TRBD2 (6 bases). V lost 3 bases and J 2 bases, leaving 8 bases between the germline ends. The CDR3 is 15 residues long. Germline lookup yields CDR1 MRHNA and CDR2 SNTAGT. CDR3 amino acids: CASSETGAGANVLTF. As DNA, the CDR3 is TGTGCCAGCAGTGAGACGGGGGCTGGGGCCAACGTCCTGACTTTC.

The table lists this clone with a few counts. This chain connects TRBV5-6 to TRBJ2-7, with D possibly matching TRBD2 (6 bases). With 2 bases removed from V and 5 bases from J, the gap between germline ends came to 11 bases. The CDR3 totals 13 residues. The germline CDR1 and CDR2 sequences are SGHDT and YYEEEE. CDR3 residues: CASSFRGSDEQYF. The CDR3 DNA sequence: TGTGCCAGCAGCTTTCGGGGGAGTGACGAGCAGTACTTC.

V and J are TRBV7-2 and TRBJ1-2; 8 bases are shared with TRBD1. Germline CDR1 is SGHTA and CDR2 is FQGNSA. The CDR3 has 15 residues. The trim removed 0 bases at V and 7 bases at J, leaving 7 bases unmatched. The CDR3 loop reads CASSLALQGASGYTF. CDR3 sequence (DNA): TGTGCCAGCAGCTTAGCGCTCCAGGGGGCTAGTGGCTACACCTTC.

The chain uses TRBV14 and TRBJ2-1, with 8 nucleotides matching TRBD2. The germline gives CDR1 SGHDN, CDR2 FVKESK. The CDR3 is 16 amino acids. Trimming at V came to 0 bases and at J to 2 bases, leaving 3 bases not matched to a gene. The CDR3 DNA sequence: TGTGCCAGCAGCCAAGAACCCGGGGGGGCCTACAATGAGCAGTTCTTC. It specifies CASSQEPGGAYNEQFF.

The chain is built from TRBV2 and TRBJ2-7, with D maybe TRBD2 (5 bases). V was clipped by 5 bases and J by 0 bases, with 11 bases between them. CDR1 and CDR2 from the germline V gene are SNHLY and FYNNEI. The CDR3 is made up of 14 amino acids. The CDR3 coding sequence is TGTGCCAGCAGTCCGGACTTATCCTCCTACGAGCAGTACTTC. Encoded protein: CASSPDLSSYEQYF.

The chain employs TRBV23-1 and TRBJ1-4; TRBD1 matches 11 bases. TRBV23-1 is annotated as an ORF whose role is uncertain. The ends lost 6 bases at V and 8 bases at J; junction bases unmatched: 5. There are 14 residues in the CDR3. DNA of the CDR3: TGCGCCAGCAGCCGGGACAGGGGGAGAGAAAAACTGTTTTTT. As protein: CASSRDRGREKLFF.

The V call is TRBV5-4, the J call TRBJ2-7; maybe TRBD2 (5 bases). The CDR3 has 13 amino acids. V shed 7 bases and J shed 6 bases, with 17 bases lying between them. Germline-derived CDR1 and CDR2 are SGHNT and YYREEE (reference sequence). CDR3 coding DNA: TGTGCCAGCGGCCCGCGGGTTTTGGGCGAGCAGTACTTC. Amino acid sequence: CASGPRVLGEQYF.

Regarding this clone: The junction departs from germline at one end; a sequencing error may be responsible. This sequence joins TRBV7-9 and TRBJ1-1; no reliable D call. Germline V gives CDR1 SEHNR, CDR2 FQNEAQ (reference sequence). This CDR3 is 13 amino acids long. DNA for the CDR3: TGTTCCAGCAGCTTAGGGTCTAGTGGAAAAGCTTTCTTT. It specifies CSSSLGSSGKAFF.

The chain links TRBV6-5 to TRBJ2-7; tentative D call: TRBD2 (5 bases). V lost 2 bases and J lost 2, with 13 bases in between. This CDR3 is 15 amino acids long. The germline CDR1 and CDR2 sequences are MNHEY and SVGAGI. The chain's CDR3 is CASSYSRDTTYEQYF. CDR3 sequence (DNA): TGTGCCAGCAGTTACAGTCGGGATACGACCTACGAGCAGTACTTC.

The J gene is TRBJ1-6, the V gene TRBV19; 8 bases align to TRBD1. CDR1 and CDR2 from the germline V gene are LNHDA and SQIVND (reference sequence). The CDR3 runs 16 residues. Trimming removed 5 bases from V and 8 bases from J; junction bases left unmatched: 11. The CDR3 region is CASSQNTTGGHSPLHF. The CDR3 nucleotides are TGTGCCAGTAGTCAAAACACAACAGGGGGGCATTCACCCCTCCACTTT.

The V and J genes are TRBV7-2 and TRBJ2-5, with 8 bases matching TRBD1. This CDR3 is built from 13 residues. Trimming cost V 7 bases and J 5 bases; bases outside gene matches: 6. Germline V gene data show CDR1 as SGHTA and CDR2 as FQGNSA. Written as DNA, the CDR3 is TGTGCCAGCAACAAGGACAGGGAGGAGACCCAGTACTTC. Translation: CASNKDREETQYF.

CDR3 region: CASSIGGGRVYEQYF. DNA of the CDR3: TGTGCCAGTAGTATAGGAGGGGGCAGGGTCTACGAGCAGTACTTC. The J gene is TRBJ2-7, the V gene TRBV19, with 7 bases matching TRBD1. Trimming removed 1 base from V and 3 bases from J; junction bases left unmatched: 6. Per germline, CDR1 LNHDA and CDR2 SQIVND (reference sequence). The CDR3 length is 15 residues.

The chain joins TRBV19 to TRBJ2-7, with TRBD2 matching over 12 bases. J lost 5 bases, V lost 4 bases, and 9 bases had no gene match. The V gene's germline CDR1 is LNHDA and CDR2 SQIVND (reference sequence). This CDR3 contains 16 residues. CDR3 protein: CASSKLLAGGLHEQYF. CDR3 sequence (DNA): TGTGCCAGTAGTAAGTTACTAGCGGGGGGTCTCCACGAGCAGTACTTC.

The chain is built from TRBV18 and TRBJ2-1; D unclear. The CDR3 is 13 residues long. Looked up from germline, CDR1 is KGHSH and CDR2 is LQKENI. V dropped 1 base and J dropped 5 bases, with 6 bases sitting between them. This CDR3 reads CASSPLLNNEQFF. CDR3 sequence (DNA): TGTGCCAGCTCACCACTCCTAAACAATGAGCAGTTCTTC.

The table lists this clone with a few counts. DNA of the CDR3: TGTGCCAGCAGCTACGGGACAGGGGTCTCCTACGAGCAGTACTTC. Protein sequence: CASSYGTGVSYEQYF. The gene calls are TRBV5-5 and TRBJ2-7; TRBD1 matches at 10 bases. The junction had 3 bases not matched to a gene; V was cut back by 3 bases and J by 0 bases. This CDR3 has 15 residues. The germline V gene has CDR1 SGHKS and CDR2 YYEKEE (reference sequence).

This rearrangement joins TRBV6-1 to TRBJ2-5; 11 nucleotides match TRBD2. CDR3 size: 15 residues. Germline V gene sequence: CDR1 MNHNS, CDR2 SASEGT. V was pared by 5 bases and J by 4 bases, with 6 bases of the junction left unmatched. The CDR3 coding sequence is TGTGCCAGCAGTTCCGGGACTAGCGGCTTAGAGACCCAGTACTTC. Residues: CASSSGTSGLETQYF.

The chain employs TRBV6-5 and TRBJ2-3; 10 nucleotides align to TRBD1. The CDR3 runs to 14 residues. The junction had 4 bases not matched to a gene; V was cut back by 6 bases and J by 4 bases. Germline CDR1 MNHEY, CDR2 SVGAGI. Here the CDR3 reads CASSRTGGSDTQYF. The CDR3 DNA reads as TGTGCCAGCAGCCGGACAGGGGGTTCAGATACGCAGTATTTT.

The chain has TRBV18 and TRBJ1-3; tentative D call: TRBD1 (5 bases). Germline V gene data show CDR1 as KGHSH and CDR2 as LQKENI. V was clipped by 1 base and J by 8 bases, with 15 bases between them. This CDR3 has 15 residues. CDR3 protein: CASSPRDAGGDTIYF. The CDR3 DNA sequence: TGTGCCAGCTCACCACGGGACGCCGGAGGGGACACCATATATTTT.

CDR3 protein: CASSLYGAGAGIQYF. CDR3 DNA: TGCGCCAGCAGCTTGTACGGGGCAGGGGCGGGCATTCAGTACTTC. The V gene is TRBV5-1, the J gene TRBJ2-4; tentatively, D is TRBD1 (6 bases). Per germline, CDR1 SGHRS and CDR2 YFSETQ. The CDR3 loop spans 15 amino acids. V lost 1 base to trimming and J lost 9 bases, with 17 bases between them.

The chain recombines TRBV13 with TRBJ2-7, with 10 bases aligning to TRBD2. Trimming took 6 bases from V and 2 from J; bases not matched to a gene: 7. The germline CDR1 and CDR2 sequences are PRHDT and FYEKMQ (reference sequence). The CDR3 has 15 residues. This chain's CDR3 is CASRRALAGAYEQYF. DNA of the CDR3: TGTGCCAGCAGGAGGGCCCTAGCGGGGGCCTACGAGCAGTACTTC.